Listed below are T cell receptor beta chains from one sample, sequenced in a study of T-cell memory formation after mild COVID-19. TCRdb re-analysed the 5' RACE reads in MiXCR, keeping a single row per CDR3 protein. The table records roughly 620,000 distinct CDR3 sequences, approximately 19% of them present only once. Specimen: PBMCs or a T cell subset sorted from them (not recorded which). All receptors come from an adult woman who had mild COVID-19 (a few samples of this study predate the infection). Cell type and time point are not known. CDR3s leave out the opening cysteine and the closing phenylalanine or tryptophan. Clone size, where shown, is once, few, many, or a class for clones that have expanded.

clone_size,v_call,cdr3_aa
-,TRBV6-5,ASSYGETGGYT
-,TRBV9,ASSVGPAGGTETQY
few,TRBV6-1,ASSPGLASTHTQY
few,TRBV18,ASSPPAGLGDTGELF
few,TRBV6-6,ASRVRGASLETQY
many,TRBV12-5,ASGFSSGRTSEQF
-,TRBV4-1,ASSRATGSSGANVLT
-,TRBV7-6,ASSLARRGRGYEQY
few,TRBV5-5,ASTNGDREDHTEAF
few,TRBV24-1,ATSDRMGGVTQY
-,TRBV2,ASSERAIATNEKLF
-,TRBV7-2,ASSPPLGLAGGLAKNIQY
-,TRBV19,ASSISGTLSNQPQH
few,TRBV30,AWMAGRLTGELF
-,TRBV11-1,ASSRGLVGSYEQY
-,TRBV24-1,ATSSSGPQETQY
few,TRBV4-2,ASSSSWAGRGYNEQF
-,TRBV20-1,SAPNRERGEKLF
once,TRBV27,ASSGDREKLF
-,TRBV5-8,ASSLGVVAGGEETQY
-,TRBV7-9,ASSLGQGTTYEQY
-,TRBV15,ATSREQGVPNEQF
many,TRBV24-1,ATSDPHSSYNEQF
-,TRBV18,ASSHDSNQPQH
-,TRBV7-2,ASSSRGGISGNGEQF
-,TRBV4-2,ASSLSAPGGGQNEKLF
few,TRBV6-5,ASSYEYNSPLH
-,TRBV9,ASSVAQGREQY
-,TRBV5-4,ASSSGQGILETQY
once,TRBV30,AWREGQGYGYT
-,TRBV5-5,ASSLADREQQY
-,TRBV11-2,ASSYLTGGSGELF
many,TRBV19,ASSSTGVNTGELF
few,TRBV7-6,ASSSPGQGPYEQY
-,TRBV12-3/TRBV12-4,ASNPPGGGAPGELF